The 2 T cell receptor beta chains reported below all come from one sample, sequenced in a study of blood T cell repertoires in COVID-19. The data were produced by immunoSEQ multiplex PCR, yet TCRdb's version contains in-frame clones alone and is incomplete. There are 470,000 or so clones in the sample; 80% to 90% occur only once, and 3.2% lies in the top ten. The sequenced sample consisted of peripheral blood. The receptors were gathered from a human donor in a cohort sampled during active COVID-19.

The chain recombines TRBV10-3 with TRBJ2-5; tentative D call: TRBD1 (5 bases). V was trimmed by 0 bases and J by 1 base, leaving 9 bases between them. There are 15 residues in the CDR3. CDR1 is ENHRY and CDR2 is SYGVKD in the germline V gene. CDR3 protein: CAISESSGPQETQYF. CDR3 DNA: TGTGCCATCAGTGAGTCTTCAGGGCCCCAAGAGACCCAGTACTTC.

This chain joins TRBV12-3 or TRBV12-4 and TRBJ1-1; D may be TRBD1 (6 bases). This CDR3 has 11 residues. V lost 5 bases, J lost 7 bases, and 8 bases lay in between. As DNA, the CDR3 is TGTGCCAGCAGTCCGACAGGTGAAGCTTTCTTT. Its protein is CASSPTGEAFF.